This T cell receptor beta chain came from a study of T cells in Graves' hyperthyroidism and ophthalmopathy. This clonotype was counted many times. CDR1 is KGHSH, CDR2 LQKENI, per germline. Trimming removed 4 bases from V and 5 bases from J, with 15 bases in between. There are 15 residues in the CDR3. Calling Graves' hyperthyroidism stable meant ophthalmopathy did not progress within 18 months. Researchers amplified the TCR beta CDR3 regions from RNA transcripts. A first-round RT-PCR of the TCR CDR3 used the HTBI primer set. MiXCR, applied by TCRdb to the multiplex PCR reads, yields one record per CDR3 protein. The sample lists about 500,000 distinct CDR3 sequences; around 15% were seen once.

This sequence was found in a woman under 30 with Graves' hyperthyroidism. V gene TRBV18 combines with J gene TRBJ1-5; no reliable D call. Sample: blood. CDR3 nucleotide sequence: TGTGCCAGCTCACGGCGGGCCAGGCGGGATCAGCCCCAGCATTTT. It is translated as CASSRRARRDQPQHF.